This TCR beta chain was documented in a study of T cells expressing NK-cell markers. Across the study: CD3+CD56+NKG2C+, CD3+CD56+NKG2C- and CD3+CD56-NKG2C+ T cells, once sorted, supplied the TCR beta repertoires. Of eight sequenced donors, seven were HCMV-seropositive and one HCMV-seronegative. Study-wide results and limits: Evidence did not settle whether expanded NKG2C+ T cell clones targeted HCMV.

The CDR3 loop spans 13 amino acids. The germline gives CDR1 MNHEY, CDR2 SVGEGT. On this clonotype: The antigen is undetermined.

Template switching by 5'RACE with UMIs generated the TCR beta cDNA. TCRdb reworked the 5' RACE reads into one entry per CDR3 protein, no DNA. In all, the sample yields approximately 460,000 distinct CDR3 sequences. The TCR was taken from a woman between 18 and 70 years old in good health. This chain uses TRBV6-2 or TRBV6-3 with TRBJ2-3. The sequenced material came from blood T cells: a sorted CD56 or NKG2C T cell subset, CD4+ or CD8+ T cells, or bulk PBMC T cells (not recorded which). Here the CDR3 reads CASSYWATDTQYF.